The next 24 T cell receptor beta chains were all read from a single sample in a study of CD8+ T cells in alopecia areata. The authors extracted RNA and reverse transcribed it into cDNA as the sequencing template. The data were produced by immunoSEQ multiplex PCR, yet TCRdb's version contains in-frame clones alone and is incomplete. The repertoire holds 200,000 to 250,000 clones, with approximately 52% as singletons. Specimen: CD4+ T cells sorted from blood, collected at week 0. The origin of the receptors is a human donor with alopecia areata.

This clone has a handful of counts. The chain employs TRBV9 and TRBJ2-7, with a tentative D call TRBD1 (6 bases). Germline V lookup: CDR1 SGDLS, CDR2 YYNGEE. Deletions cut 0 bases from V and 3 bases from J, with 13 bases between. The CDR3 is 15 residues long. CDR3 protein: CASSVVDRSIYEQYF. CDR3 coding DNA: TGTGCCAGCAGCGTAGTTGACAGGAGCATCTACGAGCAGTACTTC.

This clone was detected a few times. This same CDR3 is encoded by further DNA sequences in the sample. The chain has TRBV7-9 and TRBJ1-2, with D unclear. CDR1 is SEHNR, CDR2 FQNEAQ, per germline (reference sequence). This CDR3 is built from 11 residues. Trimming stripped 5 bases from V and 1 base from J, with 2 bases between. The CDR3 DNA reads as TGTGCCAGCAGCAGTAACTATGGCTACACCTTC. Translated: CASSSNYGYTF.

The chain joins TRBV14 to TRBJ2-5; 7 bases line up with TRBD2. The CDR3 covers 17 residues. With 1 base clipped from V and 5 bases from J, the junction kept 13 bases outside the gene matches. Germline CDR1 SGHDN, CDR2 FVKESK. This CDR3 reads CASSQGIPGLRGETQYF. In DNA, the CDR3 is TGTGCCAGCAGCCAAGGGATTCCGGGACTACGGGGGGAGACCCAGTACTTC.

The chain links TRBV4-1 to TRBJ1-2; D remains unclear. Trimming shortened V by 1 base and J by 11 bases, and 11 bases separated the two germline ends. This CDR3 has 12 residues. CDR1 and CDR2 from the germline V gene are MGHRA and YSYEKL. The CDR3, as DNA: TGCGCCAGCAGCCAAGTCGAAGGAACTTACACCTTC. It translates to CASSQVEGTYTF.

This clone has only a few counts. The V and J genes are TRBV9 and TRBJ1-2; D might be TRBD1 (6 bases). The CDR3 has 14 residues. Deletions cut 0 bases from V and 8 bases from J, with 14 bases between. The germline CDR1 and CDR2 sequences are SGDLS and YYNGEE. CDR3 coding DNA: TGTGCCAGCAGCGTAGCTATGGGGGCTCAAGGCTACACCTTC. Protein: CASSVAMGAQGYTF.

The V gene is TRBV30, the J gene TRBJ2-5; 8 bases agree with TRBD1. In germline, CDR1 is GTSNPN, CDR2 SVGIG (reference sequence). This CDR3 has 12 amino acids. J was trimmed by 5 bases and V by 4 bases; bases with no gene match: 3. As DNA, the CDR3 is TGTGCCTGGACCGGACAGGGCGAGACCCAGTACTTC. This encodes CAWTGQGETQYF.

The V call is TRBV4-2, the J call TRBJ1-2; the D is unclear. Germline V gene data show CDR1 as LGHNA and CDR2 as YNFKEQ. The CDR3 runs to 14 residues. V lost 0 bases, J lost 1 base, and 6 bases lay in between. CDR3 DNA: TGTGCCAGCAGCCAAGATGAGGGTAACTATGGCTACACCTTC. It yields the protein CASSQDEGNYGYTF.

The table lists this clone with a few counts. The chain has TRBV6-5 and TRBJ2-7; 7 nucleotides match TRBD2. The junction had 1 base not matched to a gene; V was cut back by 2 bases and J by 6 bases. Germline V gives CDR1 MNHEY, CDR2 SVGAGI. The CDR3 has 12 residues. Written as DNA, the CDR3 is TGTGCCAGCAGTTACGCGGGGGTCGAGCAGTACTTC. Its protein product is CASSYAGVEQYF.

This clone was detected ten times or more. The V call is TRBV27, the J call TRBJ2-2; 12 positions agree with TRBD1. This CDR3 spans 18 amino acids. Germline lookup yields CDR1 MNHEY and CDR2 SMNVEV (reference sequence). The V and J ends lost 2 bases and 1 base, in that order; junction bases with no gene match: 5. CDR3 in amino acids: CASSLRGTGGRNTGELFF. The DNA of the CDR3 is TGTGCCAGCAGTTTACGGGGGACAGGGGGCCGGAACACCGGGGAGCTGTTTTTT.

The rearrangement joins TRBV6-5 to TRBJ2-5, with D tentatively TRBD1 or TRBD2 (5 bases each). Trimming left V 2 bases short and J 4 bases short, with 8 bases between. CDR3 length: 13 residues. Germline-derived CDR1 and CDR2 are MNHEY and SVGAGI. Here the CDR3 reads CASSYLGGETQYF. The CDR3 nucleotides are TGTGCCAGCAGTTACCTTGGGGGAGAGACCCAGTACTTC.

The CDR3 DNA follows: TGTGCCTGGAGCCCGGGACTAGCGGGTTTCCTGGGGTTCTTC. As protein: CAWSPGLAGFLGFF. The V call is TRBV30, the J call TRBJ2-1; 12 nucleotides align to TRBD2. The CDR3 runs 14 residues. The germline V gene has CDR1 GTSNPN and CDR2 SVGIG (reference sequence). V was pared by 3 bases and J by 15 bases, with 12 bases of the junction left unmatched. The full variable domain, in which reference TRBV30 and TRBJ2-1 provide the parts outside the CDR3, is SQTIHQWPATLVQPVGSPLSLECTVEGTSNPNLYWYRQAAGRGLQLLFYSVGIGQISSEVPQNLSASRPQDRQFILSSKKLLLSDSGFYLCAWSPGLAGFLGFFGPGTRLTVL.

This clone was detected a few times. This chain links TRBV30 with TRBJ2-7, with D perhaps being TRBD1 or TRBD2 (6 bases each). This CDR3 spans 15 amino acids. CDR1 is GTSNPN and CDR2 is SVGIG in the germline V gene (reference sequence). V lost 4 bases to trimming and J lost 6 bases, with 22 bases between them. The CDR3 bases are TGTGCCTGGAACGATAATTGGGGGGCTGGAGTCGAGCAGTACTTC. This codes for CAWNDNWGAGVEQYF.

The chain uses TRBV27 and TRBJ1-2; D unclear. Germline V gene lookup returns CDR1 MNHEY and CDR2 SMNVEV (reference sequence). Trimming pared 6 bases from V and 3 bases from J, leaving 17 bases between. The CDR3 covers 15 residues. The CDR3 DNA sequence: TGTGCCAGCAGCAACAGTCCGAGTAGGTACTATGGCTACACCTTC. Translation gives CASSNSPSRYYGYTF.

V gene TRBV10-3 combines with J gene TRBJ2-7; 7 nucleotides agree with TRBD1. CDR1 and CDR2 from the germline V gene are ENHRY and SYGVKD. V was clipped by 5 bases and J by 8 bases; unmatched bases: 9. The CDR3 contains 13 residues. DNA of the CDR3: TGTGCCATCAGTAACGGACAGGCGGGCAAGCAGTACTTC. It translates to CAISNGQAGKQYF.

The chain links TRBV20-1 to TRBJ1-2; maybe TRBD1 (5 bases). V lost 6 bases and J lost 4, with 9 bases in between. Looked up from germline, CDR1 is DFQATT and CDR2 is SNEGSKA (reference sequence). The CDR3 spans 11 residues. CDR3 sequence reads: CSADSTYGYTF. CDR3 in DNA: TGCAGTGCCGACAGTACCTATGGCTACACCTTC.

This clone has a single count. V usage is TRBV30 and J usage is TRBJ2-6, with a tentative D call TRBD2 (5 bases). The CDR3 length is 13 residues. The ends were cut back, 7 bases at V and 2 bases at J, with 9 bases in the middle. The germline V gene encodes CDR1 GTSNPN and CDR2 SVGIG (reference sequence). The CDR3 coding sequence is TGTGCCTCGGGGAAGCCTGGGGCCAACGTCCTGACTTTC. Its translation: CASGKPGANVLTF.

The rearrangement links TRBV7-2 to TRBJ1-2; 7 bases are a match to TRBD1. The V and J ends lost 1 base and 7 bases, in that order; junction bases with no gene match: 9. This CDR3 is 15 amino acids long. CDR1 is SGHTA and CDR2 is FQGNSA in the germline V gene. The CDR3 DNA sequence: TGTGCCAGCAGCTTAGTGGGACAGTTAAGCGGTGGCTACACCTTC. The encoded protein is CASSLVGQLSGGYTF. The complete variable domain, with remaining parts taken from reference TRBV7-2 and TRBJ1-2, reads GAGVSQSPSNKVTEKGKDVELRCDPISGHTALYWYRQSLGQGLEFLIYFQGNSAPDKSGLPSDRFSAERTGGSVSTLTIQRTQQEDSAVYLCASSLVGQLSGGYTFGSGTRLTVV.

The chain uses TRBV7-2 and TRBJ2-3, with 12 bases identical to TRBD2. J was trimmed by 1 base and V by 0 bases; bases with no gene match: 2. Germline V lookup: CDR1 SGHTA, CDR2 FQGNSA. The CDR3 totals 17 residues. For the CDR3, the DNA is TGTGCCAGCAGCTTAGCCCCTAGCGGGGGGGGCACAGATACGCAGTATTTT. It yields the protein CASSLAPSGGGTDTQYF.

The chain links TRBV2 to TRBJ2-2; 9 bases fit TRBD1. In germline, CDR1 is SNHLY, CDR2 FYNNEI. The CDR3 is 14 amino acids. V was pared by 6 bases and J by 5 bases, with 4 bases of the junction left unmatched. CDR3 nucleotides: TGTGCCAGCAGGGGACAGGGTATAACCGGGGAGCTGTTTTTT. Protein sequence: CASRGQGITGELFF.

This clone has just a few counts. The genes are TRBV7-9 and TRBJ1-2; 8 bases map to TRBD1. Germline trimming cut 5 bases from V and 8 bases from J; bases unmatched to any gene: 4. The CDR3 is made up of 12 amino acids. Germline values: CDR1 SEHNR, CDR2 FQNEAQ (reference sequence). CDR3 sequence reads: CASSERQGGYTF. Here the CDR3 DNA reads TGTGCCAGCAGCGAGAGACAGGGGGGCTACACCTTC.

This chain joins TRBV6-1 and TRBJ2-5; possibly TRBD2 for D (6 bases). This CDR3 contains 17 residues. Trimming cost V 1 base and J 5 bases, with 20 bases left between them. The germline CDR1 and CDR2 sequences are MNHNS and SASEGT. The CDR3 protein is CASSEDLGGGLRETQYF. CDR3 in DNA: TGTGCCAGCAGTGAAGATTTAGGAGGAGGGCTGCGGGAGACCCAGTACTTC.

The chain is built from TRBV7-9 and TRBJ1-5, with D maybe TRBD1 (5 bases). Trimming shortened V by 4 bases and J by 6 bases, and 13 bases separated the two germline ends. The CDR3 has 14 residues. Germline CDR1 reads SEHNR; CDR2 reads FQNEAQ (reference sequence). This chain's CDR3 is CASSSLRGTQPQHF. In DNA, the CDR3 is TGTGCCAGCAGCTCTTTGCGAGGGACTCAGCCCCAGCATTTT.

The count of this clone is one. V usage is TRBV9 and J usage is TRBJ1-1; D gene ambiguous. The CDR3 loop spans 13 amino acids. Germline V CDR1 and CDR2: SGDLS, YYNGEE. V gave up 0 bases and J gave up 1 base, with 4 bases separating them. CDR3 region: CASSVGTNTEAFF. The CDR3 coding sequence is TGTGCCAGCAGCGTAGGCACGAACACTGAAGCTTTCTTT.

This clone was seen just once. V is TRBV11-2 and J is TRBJ2-6; weak D call: TRBD1 (6 bases). This CDR3 is built from 18 residues. Trimming cost V 5 bases and J 0 bases, with 17 bases left between them. CDR1 and CDR2 from the germline V gene are SGHAT and FQNNGV. In DNA form, the CDR3 reads TGTGCCAGCAGCCCGCGAGGGACACAAAACTCTGGGGCCAACGTCCTGACTTTC. Its translation: CASSPRGTQNSGANVLTF.